These T cell receptor beta chains were read from a single sample in a study of beta chain features in type 1 diabetes. Measured with immunoSEQ multiplex PCR; TCRdb has only the in-frame clones, and not every one. The repertoire holds roughly 100,000 clones, with 25% to 35% as singletons. Sequencing input: central memory CD4+ T cells from blood. The receptors come from a woman aged 18-29 years with type 1 diabetes. Both conserved end residues are trimmed from each CDR3.

J: TRBJ2-7; V: TRBV28; CDR3: ASGSLDEQY
J: TRBJ2-1; V: TRBV5-4; CDR3: ASSLARTGSSYNEQF
J: TRBJ1-5; V: TRBV28; CDR3: ASSPMLGNQPQH
J: TRBJ2-1; V: TRBV18; CDR3: ASSPSMGGSYNEQF
J: TRBJ1-4; V: TRBV5-1; CDR3: ASSLSQGFEKLF
J: TRBJ1-2; V: TRBV27; CDR3: ASRRQGDYGYT
J: TRBJ1-1; V: TRBV5-1; CDR3: ASSLAGSARMNTEAF
J: TRBJ1-5; V: TRBV5-6; CDR3: ASSPGGAQPQH
J: TRBJ2-3; V: TRBV19; CDR3: ASSIVGTSGGDTQY
J: TRBJ2-1; V: TRBV6-7; CDR3: AILGQEFYNEQF
J: TRBJ1-2; V: TRBV27; CDR3: ASSTRGGGNGYT
J: TRBJ1-3; V: TRBV21-1; CDR3: ASSKYPGESSGNTIY
J: TRBJ2-7; V: TRBV28; CDR3: ASTPGQGIYEQY
J: TRBJ2-1; V: TRBV10-1; CDR3: ASNRTIYNEQF
J: TRBJ1-2; V: TRBV30; CDR3: AGVRLSRAGATYGYT
J: TRBJ2-3; V: TRBV9; CDR3: ASSVELHTDTQY
J: TRBJ1-1; V: TRBV6-1; CDR3: ASSGDRWEAF
J: TRBJ2-2; V: TRBV9; CDR3: ASSRSLAVDLGELF
J: TRBJ2-1; V: TRBV7-2; CDR3: ASSYGGNEQF
J: TRBJ2-4; V: TRBV19; CDR3: ASSISGSGGNIQY
J: TRBJ1-5; V: TRBV6-1; CDR3: ASSRDRGNQPQH
J: TRBJ2-5; V: TRBV7-3; CDR3: ASSLHPGLEETQY
J: TRBJ2-1; V: TRBV5-1; CDR3: ASSPDRRAEQF
J: TRBJ1-3; V: TRBV21-1; CDR3: ASSKESRDRVNSGNTIY
J: TRBJ1-1; V: TRBV7-9; CDR3: ASSSQDENTEAF
J: TRBJ2-3; V: TRBV5-4; CDR3: ASSLGGTGPGDTQY
J: TRBJ1-1; V: TRBV9; CDR3: ASSVVSTGTEAF
J: TRBJ2-5; V: TRBV7-2; CDR3: ASSPWTGGDETQY
J: TRBJ2-2; V: TRBV7-9; CDR3: ASSLVGTQNTGELF
J: TRBJ2-7; V: TRBV28; CDR3: ASTPGAGGRYEQY
J: TRBJ1-5; V: TRBV27; CDR3: ASSFDSDQPQH
J: TRBJ1-1; V: TRBV5-6; CDR3: ASSQTGGTEAF
J: TRBJ1-1; V: TRBV18; CDR3: ASSLGQENTEAF
J: TRBJ2-3; V: TRBV9; CDR3: ASSVLDLTDTQY